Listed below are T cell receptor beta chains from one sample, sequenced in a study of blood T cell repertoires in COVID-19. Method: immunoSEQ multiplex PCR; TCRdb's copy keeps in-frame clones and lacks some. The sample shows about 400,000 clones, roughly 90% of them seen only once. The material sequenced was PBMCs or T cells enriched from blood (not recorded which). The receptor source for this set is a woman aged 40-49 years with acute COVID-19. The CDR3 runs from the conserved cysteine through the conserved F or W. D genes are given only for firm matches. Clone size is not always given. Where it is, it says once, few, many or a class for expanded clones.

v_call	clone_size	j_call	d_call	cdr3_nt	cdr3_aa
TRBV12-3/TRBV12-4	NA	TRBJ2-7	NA	TGTGCCAGCAGGGACCCGGCTCAGGGGTACTTC	CASRDPAQGYF
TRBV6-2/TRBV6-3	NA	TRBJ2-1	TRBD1	TGTGCCAGCAGTTACCCCCCGGGACAGGCCTATGATGAGCAGTTCTTC	CASSYPPGQAYDEQFF
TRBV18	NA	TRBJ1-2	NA	TGTGCCAGCTCACTATACGACACGCAAGGCTACACCTTC	CASSLYDTQGYTF
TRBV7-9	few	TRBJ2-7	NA	TGTGCCAGCAGCTTAGCTTTACAGGGCGAGCAGTACTTC	CASSLALQGEQYF
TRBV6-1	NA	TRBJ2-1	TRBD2	TGTGCCAGCAGTGAAAAGATTTCACGGGGGGGCAATGAGCAGTTCTTC	CASSEKISRGGNEQFF
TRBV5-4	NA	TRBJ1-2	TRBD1	TGTGCCAGCAGCCCAAGGGACAGGGGAAGAAATGGCTACACCTTC	CASSPRDRGRNGYTF
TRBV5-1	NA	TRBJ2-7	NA	TGCGCCACCCGGGTAGCATCCTCCTACGAGCAGTACTTC	CATRVASSYEQYF
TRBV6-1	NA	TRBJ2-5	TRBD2	TGTGCCAGCAGTGAAAACTGGTATAGCGGGGGAGGGGAGACCCAGTACTTC	CASSENWYSGGGETQYF
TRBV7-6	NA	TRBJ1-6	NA	TGTGCCAGCAGCTTAGACAGTACAAGTTCACCCCTCCACTTT	CASSLDSTSSPLHF
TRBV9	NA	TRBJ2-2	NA	TGTGCCAGCAGCGTGTTCTTAGTCGGGGAGCTGTTTTTT	CASSVFLVGELFF
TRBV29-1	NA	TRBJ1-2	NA	TGCAGCGTTGGCAGGGGTGTATATGGCTACACCTTC	CSVGRGVYGYTF
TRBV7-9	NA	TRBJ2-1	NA	TGTGCCAGCAGCCAAGACATATTGTGGCAGTTCTTC	CASSQDILWQFF
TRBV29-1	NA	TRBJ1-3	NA	TGCAGCGTCTTGGCGTTGACAGCCTCTGGAAACACCATATATTTT	CSVLALTASGNTIYF
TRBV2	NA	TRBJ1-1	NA	TGTGCCAGCAGTGAAAAGGGGGGGACTGAAGCTTTCTTT	CASSEKGGTEAFF
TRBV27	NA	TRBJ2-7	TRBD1	TGTGCCAGCAGGAGGACAGGATTCTCCTACGAGCAGTACTTC	CASRRTGFSYEQYF
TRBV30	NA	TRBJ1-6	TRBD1	TGTGCCTGGAGTGTCCCGGCAGGGGGCTCCTATAATTCACCCCTCCACTTT	CAWSVPAGGSYNSPLHF
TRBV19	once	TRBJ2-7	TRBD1	TGTGCCAGTAGTAAGGGGACAGGGGACGAGCAGTACTTC	CASSKGTGDEQYF
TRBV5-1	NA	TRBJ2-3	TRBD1	TGCGCCAGCAGCAGGGACAGAACTACAGATACGCAGTATTTT	CASSRDRTTDTQYF
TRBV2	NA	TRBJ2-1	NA	TGTGCCAGCACAACACCCTACAATGAGCAGTTCTTC	CASTTPYNEQFF
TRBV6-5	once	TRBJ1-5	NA	TGTGCCAGCAGTTACAACTTGAATCAGCCCCAGCATTTT	CASSYNLNQPQHF
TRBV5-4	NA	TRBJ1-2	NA	TGTGCCAGCAGCCCAGACAGTAACTATGGCTACACCTTC	CASSPDSNYGYTF
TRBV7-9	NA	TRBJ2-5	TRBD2	TGTGCCAGCAGCTTAACTAGCGACCAAGAGACCCAGTACTTC	CASSLTSDQETQYF
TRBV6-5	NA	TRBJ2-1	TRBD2	TGTGCCAGCGATTTGGGACTAGCTTTGAATGAGCAGTTCTTC	CASDLGLALNEQFF
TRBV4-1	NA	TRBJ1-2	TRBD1	TGCGCCAGCAGCAGCCGGGACAGGGAGGCCTATGGCTACACCTTC	CASSSRDREAYGYTF
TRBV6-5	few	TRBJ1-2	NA	TGTGCCAGCAGTTACGGACCATGGGAGACCTCCTATGGCTACACCTTC	CASSYGPWETSYGYTF
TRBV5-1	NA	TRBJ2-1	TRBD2	TGCGCCAGCAGCTTGGGCGGGGGTACTGAGCAGTTCTTC	CASSLGGGTEQFF
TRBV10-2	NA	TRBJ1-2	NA	TGCGCCAGCAGCGAAACTCAGGAAAACTATGGCTACACCTTC	CASSETQENYGYTF
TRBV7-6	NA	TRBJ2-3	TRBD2	TGTGCCAGCAGCTCCCACCCCACTAGCGGGGGTCGCACAGATACGCAGTATTTT	CASSSHPTSGGRTDTQYF
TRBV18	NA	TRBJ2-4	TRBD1	TGTGCCAGCTCAGAAGCCGGGACAGGCTCCTACTTC	CASSEAGTGSYF
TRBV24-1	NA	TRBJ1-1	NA	TGTGCCACCGGCGACAGCATGAACACTGAAGCTTTCTTT	CATGDSMNTEAFF
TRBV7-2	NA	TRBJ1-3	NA	TGTGCCAGCAGCCCACGCCCGAGCAGGGAAATGCACACCATATATTTT	CASSPRPSREMHTIYF
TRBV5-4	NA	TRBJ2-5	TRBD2	TGTGCCAGCAGCTTGTCTCGCGGGGGGCCCCAGGAGACCCAGTACTTC	CASSLSRGGPQETQYF
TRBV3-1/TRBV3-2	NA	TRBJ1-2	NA	TGTGCCAGCAGCCACATAACGGAGGCAGCTAACTATGGCTACACCTTC	CASSHITEAANYGYTF
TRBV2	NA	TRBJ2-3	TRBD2	TGTGCCAGCAGTAGCGGGGGGGCGGATACGCAGTATTTT	CASSSGGADTQYF
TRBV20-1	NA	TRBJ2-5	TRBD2	TGCAGTCTCCGGGGGGGGGAGACCCAGTACTTC	CSLRGGETQYF
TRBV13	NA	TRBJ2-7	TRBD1	TGTGCCAGCAGCCCCACACAGGGGGGCGAGCAGTACTTC	CASSPTQGGEQYF
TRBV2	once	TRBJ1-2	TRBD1	TGTGCCAGCAGTCCAACACACCGGACAGGCTCTAACTATGGCTACACCTTC	CASSPTHRTGSNYGYTF
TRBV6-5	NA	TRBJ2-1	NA	TGTGCCAGCGGGGCAGGGGTATTCTACAATGAGCAGTTCTTC	CASGAGVFYNEQFF
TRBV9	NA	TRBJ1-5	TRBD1	TGTGCCAGCAGCGTCGACGGGACAGGGGATCAGCCCCAGCATTTT	CASSVDGTGDQPQHF
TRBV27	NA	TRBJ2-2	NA	TGTGCCAGCAGTTTAATGGGGCCGGACACCGGGGAGCTGTTTTTT	CASSLMGPDTGELFF
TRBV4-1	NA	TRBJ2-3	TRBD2	TGCGCCAGCAGCCCAACCACTAACCCGGGACTAGCAACAGATACGCAGTATTTT	CASSPTTNPGLATDTQYF
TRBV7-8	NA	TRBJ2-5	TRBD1	TGTGCCAGCAGCCCCAAAGTAGGGGGCGCAGGAGAGACCCAGTACTTC	CASSPKVGGAGETQYF
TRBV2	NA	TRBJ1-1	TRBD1	TGTGCCAGCAGGGGGACAGGTCTGAACACTGAAGCTTTCTTT	CASRGTGLNTEAFF
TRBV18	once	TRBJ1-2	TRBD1	TGTGCCAGCTCACCGCCGGGACAGGGTAACTATGGCTACACCTTC	CASSPPGQGNYGYTF
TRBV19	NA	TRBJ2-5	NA	TGTGCCAGTAGTATAGCGGGGGAGAAAGAGACCCAGTACTTC	CASSIAGEKETQYF
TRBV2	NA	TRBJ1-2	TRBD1	TGTGCCAGCAGTGTCAGGGGGCGCTTAAACTCTGACTACACCTTC	CASSVRGRLNSDYTF
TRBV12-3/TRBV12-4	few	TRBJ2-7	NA	TGTGCCAGCAGTTTGTGGGGGCCTGGCGAGCAGTACTTC	CASSLWGPGEQYF
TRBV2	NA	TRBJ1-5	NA	TGTGCCAGCAGTGAGGCAGGCAATCAGCCCCAGCATTTT	CASSEAGNQPQHF
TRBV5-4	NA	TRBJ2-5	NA	TGTGCCAGCAGCTGGAGGTCGGAGTTCCAAGAGACCCAGTACTTC	CASSWRSEFQETQYF
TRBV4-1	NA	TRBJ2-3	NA	TGCGCCAGCATGGATTGGGCGGGGTCCCACACAGATACGCAGTATTTT	CASMDWAGSHTDTQYF
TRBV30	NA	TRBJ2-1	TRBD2	TGTGCCTGGACCCGCACTAGCGGGGGGTATGAGCAGTTCTTC	CAWTRTSGGYEQFF
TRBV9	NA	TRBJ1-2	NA	TGTGCCAGCAGCGAAAGCGGACCCGGCGACGGCTACACCTTC	CASSESGPGDGYTF
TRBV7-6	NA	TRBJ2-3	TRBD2	TGTGCCAGCAGCTCCTACAGCGGGGGGGGAGGAGATACGCAGTATTTT	CASSSYSGGGGDTQYF
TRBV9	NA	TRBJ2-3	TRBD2	TGTGCCAGCAGCGCCACTAGCGGGCCTCCCTATGTGCAGTATTTT	CASSATSGPPYVQYF
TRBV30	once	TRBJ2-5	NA	TGTGCCTGGAGTTTTGACAGAGCTATAGAGACCCAGTACTTC	CAWSFDRAIETQYF
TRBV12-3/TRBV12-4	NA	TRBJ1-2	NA	TGTGCCAGCAGTTTCGCCAGTGGCTATGGCTACACCTTC	CASSFASGYGYTF
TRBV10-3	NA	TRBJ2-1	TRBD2	TGTGCCATCAGAGGACTAGCGGGGGATTACAATGAGCAGTTCTTC	CAIRGLAGDYNEQFF
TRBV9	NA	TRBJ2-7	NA	TGTGCCAGCAGCGTAGGGGGAGAAAGCTACGAGCAGTACTTC	CASSVGGESYEQYF
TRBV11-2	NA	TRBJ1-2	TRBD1	TGTGCCAGCAGCTCCACAGGGGTGTATGGCTACACCTTC	CASSSTGVYGYTF
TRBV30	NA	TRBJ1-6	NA	TGTGCCTGGAGTGTACAGGCGGGGTTGAATTCACCCCTCCACTTT	CAWSVQAGLNSPLHF